This TCR beta chain was identified in a study of blood T cell repertoires in COVID-19 (TCRdb year 2020). Background for the entire study: Collaborator samples came from the United States, Italy and Spain and covered acute and convalescent phases of COVID-19. Samples were obtained from the ongoing ImmuneRACE study (first 160 participants) and from 1,254 subjects provided by 6 global collaborators. Subjects who had been exposed to COVID-19, were actively infected with it, or had recovered from it provided the deeply sampled blood TCRbeta repertoires that made up the dataset. Sample metadata almost always included a de-identified subject ID, COVID-19 status, age in years and sex. Where available, HLA class I and class II types were taken from metadata supplied by the sample provider and were not determined by assay-based typing. The material from the prospective study consisted of cDNA or gDNA derived from T cells, B-cell-depleted T cells, or PBMCs. The repertoires were released in a freely available public database meant as a resource for research on the immune response to SARS-CoV-2.

Broader findings and caveats from the paper: The amount of clinical and demographic metadata varied by source and participant and was provided uncurated.

TCRbeta CDR3 regions were amplified from genomic DNA using the immunoSEQ Assay, a bias-controlled multiplex PCR. For the original study's pipeline: Nucleated cell counts per sample were estimated from amplification of reference gene primers within the assay. To quantify the absolute abundance of each unique TCRbeta CDR3 rearrangement, sequence reads were collapsed and filtered. For each sample, productive Simpson clonality was calculated by taking the square root of Simpson's diversity index across productive rearrangements. The immuneACCESS repertoire file appears here via TCRdb, limited to in-frame rearrangements. These files lack a portion of the clones; in checked studies, under half of the deficit traces to unresolved V genes, and the cause of the others is not known. Clonal size and the V and J genes are those of that table, whereas D and trimming came from the DNA. The sample data list roughly 200,000 clones, and 70% to 90% of these were observed just once. The ten largest clones capture around 4.9% of the sample.

As concerns this clone: No cognate antigen has been identified for it. No base quality information exists; no much larger clone differs at one position.

Collaborating institutions collected whole blood in K2EDTA tubes following their own protocols. For TCRbeta analysis, collaborators shipped samples in one of three forms: frozen whole blood, isolated PBMCs, or DNA extracted from either of those sample types. Sequenced material: peripheral blood. This receptor was obtained from a woman older than 75 with acute or convalescent COVID-19.

The DNA is TGTGCCAGCAGTTTAGACAGGGGATCGATCAATGAGCAGTTCTTC. Translated, this is CASSLDRGSINEQFF. The receptor chain draws on TRBV28 and TRBJ2-1; TRBD1 matches 8 bases in the middle. Its CDR3 holds 15 amino acids, cysteine through phenylalanine. Just CDR3 DNA is preserved here, 45 bases in frame from base 1. After removal of 2 bases from V and 6 bases from J, the junction retains 6 bases not matched to a gene. CDR1 and CDR2 (MDHEN, SYDVKM) derive from the germline V gene.